One and the same sample provided the 8 T cell receptor beta chains below, sequenced in a study of low-dose radiotherapy and immunotherapy resistance in tumors. TRAV and TRBV primers primed cDNA for both TCRalpha and TCRbeta. PCR amplification of the TCRs was performed with Phusion for 20 to 25 PCR cycles, and it relied on a constant-region primer together with a V-primer adapter. TCRdb itself ran the reads through MiXCR, one entry per CDR3 protein. The sample lists 35,000 to 50,000 distinct CDR3 sequences; roughly 30% were seen once. Noted time point: before trial treatment. Sequencing used PBMCs, obtained before treatment. The receptor set was obtained from a male donor with gallbladder cancer.

This clonotype occurred many times. The CDR3 here is CASSQLAGNYNEQFF. The CDR3 nucleotides read TGTGCCAGCAGCCAACTAGCGGGAAACTACAATGAGCAGTTCTTC. This rearrangement joins TRBV6-6 to TRBJ2-1, with TRBD2 identical over 10 bases. This CDR3 is built from 15 residues. The germline CDR1 and CDR2 sequences are MNHNY and SVGAGI (reference sequence). V dropped 6 bases and J dropped 3; count of bases not matched to a gene: 5.

V usage is TRBV6-4 and J usage is TRBJ2-1; D is undetermined. Looked up from germline, CDR1 is MRHNA and CDR2 is SNTAGT. Trimming took off 1 base at V and 9 bases at J, with 4 bases between the two ends. This CDR3 region has 11 residues. The CDR3 DNA sequence: TGTGCCAGCAGTGACTTTCCTGAGCAGTTCTTC. Protein product: CASSDFPEQFF.

This clonotype was seen a handful of times. V is TRBV3-1 and J is TRBJ2-1, with D hard to call. This CDR3 spans 15 amino acids. V gave up 4 bases and J gave up 0 bases, with 10 bases separating them. Germline V gene lookup returns CDR1 LGHDT and CDR2 YNNKEL (reference sequence). In nucleotides, the CDR3 is TGTGCCAGCAGCCCCAGCTCTAGCTCCTACAATGAGCAGTTCTTC. Protein: CASSPSSSSYNEQFF.

On this clonotype itself: With a far larger clone one base away, a read error is the likely cause. The rearrangement joins TRBV13 to TRBJ2-1; 8 nucleotides align to TRBD1. Trimming took 9 bases from V and 1 from J; bases not matched to a gene: 8. CDR3 size: 15 residues. Germline-derived CDR1 and CDR2 are PRHDT and FYEKMQ (reference sequence). CDR3 in amino acids: CARSPTGDSYNEQFF. In DNA, the CDR3 is TGTGCCAGAAGCCCGACAGGGGATTCCTACAATGAGCAGTTCTTC.

On this clonotype: The junction does not match germline at one end; this may be a read error. The chain is built from TRBV6-2 or TRBV6-3 and TRBJ1-1; D uncertain. The CDR3 spans 13 residues. The germline gives CDR1 MNHEY, CDR2 SVGEGT. CDR3 bases: TGTGCCAGCAGCGTAGAGATGAAGACTGAAGCTTTCTTT. Its translation is CASSVEMKTEAFF.

This clonotype showed up many times. The rearrangement uses TRBV6-2 or TRBV6-3 and TRBJ2-1; possibly TRBD1 or TRBD2 for D (6 bases each). The CDR3 has 12 residues. The ends were cut back, 5 bases at V and 8 bases at J, with 10 bases in the middle. Germline lookup yields CDR1 MNHEY and CDR2 SVGEGT. The CDR3 nucleotides are TGTGCCAGCAGTCCAAGGGGGGATGAGCAGTTCTTC. Protein: CASSPRGDEQFF.

This clonotype was detected ten times or more. The gene calls are TRBV6-4 and TRBJ2-7; no firm D call. This CDR3 spans 8 amino acids. Germline V gives CDR1 MRHNA, CDR2 SNTAGT. The V and J ends lost 9 bases and 9 bases respectively, with 6 bases between them. The CDR3 nucleotides are TGTGCCAGTCACGGGCAGTACTTC. Translating gives CASHGQYF.

This clonotype came up many times. In nucleotides, the CDR3 is TGTGCCAGTAGCCCCCGGGACAGACGCTATGGCTACACCTTC. It translates to CASSPRDRRYGYTF. This chain connects TRBV19 to TRBJ1-2; 7 bases are a match to TRBD1. The CDR3 has 14 residues. CDR1 is LNHDA and CDR2 is SQIVND in the germline V gene (reference sequence). The V gene end was trimmed by 6 bases and the J gene end by 4 bases; junction bases not matched to a gene: 8.